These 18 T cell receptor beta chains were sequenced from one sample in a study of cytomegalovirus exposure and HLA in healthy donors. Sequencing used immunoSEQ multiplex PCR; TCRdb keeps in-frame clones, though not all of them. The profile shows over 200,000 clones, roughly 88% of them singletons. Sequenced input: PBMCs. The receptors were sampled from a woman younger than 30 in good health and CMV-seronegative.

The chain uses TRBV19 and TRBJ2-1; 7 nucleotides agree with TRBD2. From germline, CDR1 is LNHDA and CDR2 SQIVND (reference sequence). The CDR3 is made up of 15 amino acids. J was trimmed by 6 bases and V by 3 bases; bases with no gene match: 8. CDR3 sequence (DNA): TGTGCCAGTAGTATTTTTGCGGGAGTTCGCAATGAGCAGTTCTTC. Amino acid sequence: CASSIFAGVRNEQFF.

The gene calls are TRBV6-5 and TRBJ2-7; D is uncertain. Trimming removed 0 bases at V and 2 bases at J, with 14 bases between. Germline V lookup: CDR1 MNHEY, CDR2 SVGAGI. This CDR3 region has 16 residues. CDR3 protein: CASSYSGGISPYEQYF. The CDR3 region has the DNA TGTGCCAGCAGTTACTCAGGCGGTATCAGCCCCTACGAGCAGTACTTC.

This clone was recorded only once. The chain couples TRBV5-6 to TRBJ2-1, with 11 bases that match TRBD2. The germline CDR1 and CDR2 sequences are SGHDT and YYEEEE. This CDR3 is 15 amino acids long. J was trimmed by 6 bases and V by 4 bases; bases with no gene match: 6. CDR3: CASSTGLAVINEQFF. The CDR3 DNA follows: TGTGCCAGCAGCACGGGACTAGCGGTGATCAATGAGCAGTTCTTC.

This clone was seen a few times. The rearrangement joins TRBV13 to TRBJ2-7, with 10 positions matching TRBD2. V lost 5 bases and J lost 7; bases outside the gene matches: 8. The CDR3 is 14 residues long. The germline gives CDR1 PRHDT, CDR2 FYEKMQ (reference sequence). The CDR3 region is CASSKAGGPGEQYF. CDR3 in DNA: TGTGCCAGCAGCAAAGCGGGAGGGCCGGGGGAGCAGTACTTC. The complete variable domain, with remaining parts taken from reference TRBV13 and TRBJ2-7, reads AAGVIQSPRHLIKEKRETATLKCYPIPRHDTVYWYQQGPGQDPQFLISFYEKMQSDKGSIPDRFSAQQFSDYHSELNMSSLELGDSALYFCASSKAGGPGEQYFGPGTRLTVT.

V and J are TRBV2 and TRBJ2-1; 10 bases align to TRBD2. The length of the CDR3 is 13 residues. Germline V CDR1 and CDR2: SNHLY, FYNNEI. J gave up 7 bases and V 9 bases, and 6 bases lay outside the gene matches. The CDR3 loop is CASLAGEGNEQFF. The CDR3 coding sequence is TGTGCCAGTCTAGCGGGAGAAGGTAATGAGCAGTTCTTC.

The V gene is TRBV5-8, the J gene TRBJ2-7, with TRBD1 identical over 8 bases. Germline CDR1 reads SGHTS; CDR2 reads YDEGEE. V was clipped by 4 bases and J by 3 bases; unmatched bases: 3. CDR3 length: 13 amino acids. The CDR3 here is CASSRRGLYEQYF. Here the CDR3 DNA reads TGTGCCAGCAGCCGCAGGGGGCTCTACGAGCAGTACTTC. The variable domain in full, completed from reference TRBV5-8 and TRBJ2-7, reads EAGVTQSPTHLIKTRGQQATLRCSPISGHTSVYWYQQALGLGLQFLLWYDEGEERNRGNFPPRFSGRQFPNYSSELNVNALELEDSALYLCASSRRGLYEQYFGPGTRLTVT.

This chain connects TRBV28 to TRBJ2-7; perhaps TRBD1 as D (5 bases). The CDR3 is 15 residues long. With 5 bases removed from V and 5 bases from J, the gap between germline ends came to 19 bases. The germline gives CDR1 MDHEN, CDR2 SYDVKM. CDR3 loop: CASSDPGKGRHEQYF. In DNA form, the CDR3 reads TGTGCCAGCAGTGACCCAGGGAAAGGGCGCCACGAGCAGTACTTC.

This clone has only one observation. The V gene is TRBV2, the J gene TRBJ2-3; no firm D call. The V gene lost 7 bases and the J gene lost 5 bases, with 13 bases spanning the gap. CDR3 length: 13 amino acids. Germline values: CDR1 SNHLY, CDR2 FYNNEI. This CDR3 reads CASNPLVIDTQYF. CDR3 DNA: TGTGCCAGCAACCCCTTAGTGATAGATACGCAGTATTTT.

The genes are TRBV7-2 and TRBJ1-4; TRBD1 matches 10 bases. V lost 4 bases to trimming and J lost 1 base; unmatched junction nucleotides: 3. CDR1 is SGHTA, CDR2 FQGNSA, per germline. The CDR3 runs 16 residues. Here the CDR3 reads CASSSGTGVTNEKLFF. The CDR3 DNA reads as TGTGCCAGCAGCTCCGGGACAGGGGTAACTAATGAAAAACTGTTTTTT.

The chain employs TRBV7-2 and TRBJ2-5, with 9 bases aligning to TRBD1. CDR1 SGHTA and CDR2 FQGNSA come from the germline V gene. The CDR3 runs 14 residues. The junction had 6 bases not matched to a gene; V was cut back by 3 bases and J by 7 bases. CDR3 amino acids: CASSFDRGVTTQYF. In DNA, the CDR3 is TGTGCCAGCAGCTTTGACAGGGGGGTAACGACCCAGTACTTC.

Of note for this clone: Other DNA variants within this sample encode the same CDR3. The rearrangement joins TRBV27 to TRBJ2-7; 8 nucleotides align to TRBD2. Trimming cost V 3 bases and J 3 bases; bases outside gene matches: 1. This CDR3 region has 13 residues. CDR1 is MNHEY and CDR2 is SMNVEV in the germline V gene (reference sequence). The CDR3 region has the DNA TGTGCCAGCAGTTTCGGGGGGGGCTACGAGCAGTACTTC. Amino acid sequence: CASSFGGGYEQYF.

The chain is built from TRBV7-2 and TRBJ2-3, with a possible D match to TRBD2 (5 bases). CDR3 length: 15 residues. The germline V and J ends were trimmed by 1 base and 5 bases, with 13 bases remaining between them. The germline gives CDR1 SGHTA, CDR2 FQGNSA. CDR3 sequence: CASSLVGPGGDTQYF. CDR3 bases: TGTGCCAGCAGCTTAGTAGGGCCCGGAGGAGATACGCAGTATTTT.

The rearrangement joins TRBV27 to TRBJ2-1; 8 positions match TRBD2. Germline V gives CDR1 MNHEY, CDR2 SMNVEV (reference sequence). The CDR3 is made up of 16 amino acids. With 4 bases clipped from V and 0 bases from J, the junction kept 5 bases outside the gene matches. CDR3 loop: CASSSRLASSYNEQFF. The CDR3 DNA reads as TGTGCCAGCAGTTCCAGACTAGCGAGCTCCTACAATGAGCAGTTCTTC.

As DNA, the CDR3 is TGTGCCAGCAGTGGCCTAGCGGGAGGATACACAGATACGCAGTATTTT. Translating gives CASSGLAGGYTDTQYF. The rearrangement links TRBV2 to TRBJ2-3, with 11 bases lining up with TRBD2. The germline V gene has CDR1 SNHLY and CDR2 FYNNEI. V was pared by 4 bases and J by 2 bases, with 5 bases of the junction left unmatched. The CDR3 sequence is 16 residues long.

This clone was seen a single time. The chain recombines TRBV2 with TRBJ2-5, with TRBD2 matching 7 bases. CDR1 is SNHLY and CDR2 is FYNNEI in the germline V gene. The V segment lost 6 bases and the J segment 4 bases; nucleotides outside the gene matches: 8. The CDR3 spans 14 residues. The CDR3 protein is CASRRREVGETQYF. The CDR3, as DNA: TGTGCCAGCAGACGCCGGGAGGTAGGAGAGACCCAGTACTTC.

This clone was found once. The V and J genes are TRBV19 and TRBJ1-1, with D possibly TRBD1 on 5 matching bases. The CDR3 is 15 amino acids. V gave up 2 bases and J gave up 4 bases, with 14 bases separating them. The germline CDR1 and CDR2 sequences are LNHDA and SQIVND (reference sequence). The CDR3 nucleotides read TGTGCCAGTAGTATACGGCAGGGAGGGGTCACTGAAGCTTTCTTT. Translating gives CASSIRQGGVTEAFF.

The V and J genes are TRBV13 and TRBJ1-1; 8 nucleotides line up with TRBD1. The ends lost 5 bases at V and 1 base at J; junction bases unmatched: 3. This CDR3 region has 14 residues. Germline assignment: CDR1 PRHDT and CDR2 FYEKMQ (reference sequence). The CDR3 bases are TGTGCCAGCAGCGCCGGACAGGGGAACACTGAAGCTTTCTTT. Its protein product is CASSAGQGNTEAFF.

The CDR3 here is CASSFLGGPEKLFF. The CDR3 coding sequence is TGTGCCAGCAGTTTCCTGGGAGGTCCTGAAAAACTGTTTTTT. V usage is TRBV27 and J usage is TRBJ1-4; D remains unclear. Trimming stripped 3 bases from V and 7 bases from J, with 12 bases between. Germline CDR1 and CDR2: MNHEY and SMNVEV (reference sequence). The CDR3 is 14 amino acids.